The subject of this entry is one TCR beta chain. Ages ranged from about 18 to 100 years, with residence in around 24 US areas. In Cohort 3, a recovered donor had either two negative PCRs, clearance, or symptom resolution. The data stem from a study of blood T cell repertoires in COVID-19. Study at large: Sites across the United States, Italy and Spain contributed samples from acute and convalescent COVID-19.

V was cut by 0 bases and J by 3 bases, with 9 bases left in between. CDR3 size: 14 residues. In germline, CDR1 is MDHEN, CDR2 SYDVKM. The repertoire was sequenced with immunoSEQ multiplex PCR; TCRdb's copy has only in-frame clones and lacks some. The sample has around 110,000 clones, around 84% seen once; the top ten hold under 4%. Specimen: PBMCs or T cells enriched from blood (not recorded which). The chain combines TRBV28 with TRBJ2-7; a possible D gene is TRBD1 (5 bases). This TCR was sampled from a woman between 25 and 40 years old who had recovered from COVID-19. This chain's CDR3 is CASSLWAQGYEQYF. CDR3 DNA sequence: TGTGCCAGCAGTTTATGGGCGCAGGGCTACGAGCAGTACTTC.